The entry below gives a single T cell receptor (beta chain) sequence along with its context. Its antigen is undetermined. The data derive from a study of siplizumab effects on memory and regulatory T cells. This table comes from immunoSEQ multiplex PCR, and its TCRdb copy is limited to in-frame clones, with some not included. The data contain around 100,000 clones, around 92% of them singletons. Study-wide points: Greater diversity than memory cells seemed evident in naive T cells, which also appeared to be major alloresponse contributors. No functional test confirmed suppression by proliferating siplizumab-culture Tregs. Siplizumab significantly decreased alloreactive sequences from unstimulated CD4+ memory cells. Of the alloreactive clones, only a minor fraction mapped to unstimulated subsets.

Sequencing was done on a sample of Tregs sorted from blood. The TCR was taken from a human donor in good health.

The CDR3, as DNA: TGTGCCAGCAGCTCCCTGGGACTAGGGGCAGATACGCAGTATTTT. It yields the protein CASSSLGLGADTQYF. The chain links TRBV11-2 to TRBJ2-3, with 8 nucleotides matching TRBD2. The length of the CDR3 is 15 residues. Germline V gene sequence: CDR1 SGHAT, CDR2 FQNNGV. J was trimmed by 4 bases and V by 4 bases; bases with no gene match: 7. Variable domain in full (rest from reference TRBV11-2 and TRBJ2-3): EAGVAQSPRYKIIEKRQSVAFWCNPISGHATLYWYQQILGQGPKLLIQFQNNGVVDDSQLPKDRFSAERLKGVDSTLKIQPAKLEDSAVYLCASSSLGLGADTQYFGPGTRLTVL.